Listed here are 30 T cell receptor beta chains from one sample, sequenced in a study of tumor-infiltrating lymphocytes in primary liver carcinoma. Constant-region priming of 500 ng total RNA yielded TCR beta cDNA. Construction of TCR beta libraries relied on three successive nested multiplex PCR rounds employing slightly modified ARM-PCR. TRBV1-TRBV30 forward primers paired with a C-beta reverse primer drove the first two PCR rounds, roughly 10 cycles each. TCRdb redid the calling of the multiplex PCR reads with MiXCR, one entry per CDR3 protein. The table lists approximately 120,000 distinct CDR3 sequences, around 60% of them singletons. Co-extracting RNA and DNA was done with 20-30 mg of unsorted bulk tissue as input. What was sequenced was liver tumor tissue from sampling region 3. Subset: tumor region T3, left-lateral pole. The receptors were gathered from a woman aged 55-70 years with primary liver carcinoma and hepatitis B virus infection.

The J gene is TRBJ1-5, the V gene TRBV18, with TRBD1 as a possible D gene (5 bases). CDR1 KGHSH and CDR2 LQKENI come from the germline V gene. The CDR3 length is 15 residues. Trimming removed 2 bases from V and 5 bases from J, with 13 bases in between. CDR3 region: CASSPTTDLDQPQHF. DNA for the CDR3: TGTGCCAGCTCACCAACGACAGATCTTGATCAGCCCCAGCATTTT.

In regard to this clonotype: A much larger clone differs by one base, so this may be a read error. The V and J genes are TRBV4-2 and TRBJ2-3, with unresolved D. Trimming removed 4 bases at V and 5 bases at J, with 10 bases between. The CDR3 runs to 13 residues. Germline CDR1 and CDR2: LGHNA and YNFKEQ. The CDR3 DNA reads as TGTGCCAGCAGCCGAGCCCCCGAAGATACGCAGTATTTT. Translated: CASSRAPEDTQYF.

About this clonotype itself: One end of the junction is discordant with germline, which a read error may explain. J is TRBJ2-1 and V is TRBV11-2; unclear D gene. This CDR3 region has 15 residues. Germline V gene sequence: CDR1 SGHAT, CDR2 FQNNGV. CDR3 nucleotide sequence: TGTGCCAGCAGCCTCACCCCGCGGCAGTACATTGAGCAGTTCTTC. It yields the protein CASSLTPRQYIEQFF.

This clonotype was counted many times. The chain recombines TRBV5-5 with TRBJ2-2, with D tentatively TRBD1 or TRBD2 (6 bases each). Between the trimmed V and J ends, which lost 4 bases and 0 bases, there was a span of 16 bases. Germline V gene sequence: CDR1 SGHKS, CDR2 YYEKEE (reference sequence). The CDR3 totals 17 residues. This CDR3 is CASSPPGGPSNTGELFF. Written as DNA, the CDR3 is TGTGCCAGCAGCCCCCCCGGGGGCCCATCGAACACCGGGGAGCTGTTTTTT.

There are a few counts of this clonotype. One junction end does not reproduce the germline sequence, and a read error may be involved. The chain is built from TRBV6-5 and TRBJ1-1; D is unclear. This CDR3 is built from 13 residues. Germline V gene data show CDR1 as MNHEY and CDR2 as SVGAGI. CDR3 in DNA: TGTGCCAGCAGTTACTCCAGAGACACTGAAGCTTCCTTT. Translating gives CASSYSRDTEASF.

Note on this clonotype: Likely a read error: the CDR3 ends without its conserved phenylalanine or tryptophan. The DNA is left out, because the CDR3 cannot be placed on it with certainty; the CDR3 is given as TCRdb lists it. The chain's CDR3 is CSVARDRENTEALL. The rearrangement uses TRBV29-1 and TRBJ1-1; the D call of TRBD1 is as the table states it, not checked on the DNA. Both ends counted, the CDR3 spans 14 residues. CDR1 SQVTM and CDR2 ANQGSEA come from the germline V gene.

A note on this clonotype: A read error may produce the germline difference seen at one junction end. This rearrangement joins TRBV11-3 to TRBJ2-3; 13 bases line up with TRBD2. CDR1 is SGHNT, CDR2 YENEEA, per germline. The CDR3 loop spans 18 amino acids. The CDR3 spells CAISLGLAGALTTDTQYF. The DNA of the CDR3 is TGTGCCATCAGTTTAGGACTAGCGGGAGCTCTAACCACAGATACCCAGTATTTT.

In the case of this clonotype: A clone one base away is much larger, so this may be a read error. The genes are TRBV28 and TRBJ2-4; no clear D. The CDR3 is made up of 15 amino acids. The germline V gene has CDR1 MDHEN and CDR2 SYDVKM. Trimming cost V 5 bases and J 1 base, with 12 bases left between them. DNA of the CDR3: TGTGCCAGCAGTCCAGGACCCGGGGCCAAAAACATTCAGTACTTC. This sequence encodes CASSPGPGAKNIQYF.

Concerning this clonotype: It may be a read error: a sequence one base away is much more abundant. The rearrangement joins TRBV4-2 to TRBJ1-2; D uncertain. In germline, CDR1 is LGHNA, CDR2 YNFKEQ. This CDR3 contains 15 residues. DNA for the CDR3: TGTGCCAGCAACCAAGATCTGTCGGAGTACTATGGCTACACCTTC. Its protein is CASNQDLSEYYGYTF.

The gene calls are TRBV28 and TRBJ1-1, with D possibly being TRBD1 (5 bases). The CDR3 has 15 amino acids. Trimming removed 10 bases at V and 0 bases at J, with 18 bases between. Germline assignment: CDR1 MDHEN and CDR2 SYDVKM. CDR3 protein: CANTLTGRMNTEAFF. CDR3 bases: TGTGCCAACACTCTCACGGGACGCATGAACACTGAAGCTTTCTTT.

This clonotype was observed a handful of times. The V and J genes are TRBV28 and TRBJ1-1; tentative D call: TRBD1 (5 bases). Germline CDR1 reads MDHEN; CDR2 reads SYDVKM. The CDR3 has 16 amino acids. The V and J ends lost 5 bases and 0 bases respectively, with 16 bases between them. The DNA for the CDR3 is TGTGCCAGCAGTCCCGACAGACACGGTTTGAACACTGAAGCTTTCTTT. As protein: CASSPDRHGLNTEAFF.

Remarks on this clonotype: The junction does not match germline at one end; this may be a read error. V and J are TRBV11-3 and TRBJ2-2; D may be TRBD1 or TRBD2 (5 bases each). The CDR3 loop spans 17 amino acids. Germline V lookup: CDR1 SGHNT, CDR2 YENEEA. The CDR3 nucleotides are TGTGCCAGCAGCACTAGACTACTCAGAGGTGGACACCGGGGAGCTGTTTTT. Its protein product is CASSTRLLRGGHRGAVF.

Of note for this clonotype: A read error may produce the germline difference seen at one junction end. The rearrangement joins TRBV5-4 to TRBJ1-2, with D unclear. The CDR3 extends over 11 amino acids. Germline V CDR1 and CDR2: SGHNT, YYREEE (reference sequence). The CDR3 region is CASSPGDGCTF. The CDR3, as DNA: TGTGCCAGCAGCCCCGGGGATGGCTGCACTTTC.

A word on this clonotype: A read error is likely, as this CDR3 ends without the conserved phenylalanine or tryptophan. The V and J genes are TRBV29-1 and TRBJ2-5, with 7 nucleotides matching TRBD1. Germline CDR1 reads SQVTM; CDR2 reads ANQGSEA. The CDR3 is made up of 13 amino acids. CDR3 loop: CSVEGGQQETQYL. The CDR3 DNA reads as TGCAGTGTTGAAGGGGGACAGCAAGAGACCCAGTACCTC.

This clonotype was counted at least ten times. The V and J genes are TRBV12-3 or TRBV12-4 and TRBJ1-6; tentative D call: TRBD1 (5 bases). This CDR3 comprises 14 residues. V was cut by 7 bases and J by 2 bases, with 9 bases left in between. CDR3 sequence: CASTMGAYNSPLHF. In DNA form, the CDR3 reads TGTGCCAGCACCATGGGGGCCTATAATTCACCCCTCCACTTT.

The rearrangement links TRBV12-3 or TRBV12-4 to TRBJ2-1, with 9 bases identical to TRBD2. The CDR3 sequence is 13 residues long. V shed 7 bases and J 8 bases; nucleotides not matched to a gene: 6. CDR3 region: CASNSSGTHEQFF. In DNA, the CDR3 is TGTGCCAGCAACTCTAGCGGGACCCATGAGCAGTTCTTC.

On this clonotype itself: The junction departs from germline at one end; a sequencing error may be responsible. The chain joins TRBV7-8 to TRBJ2-7, with TRBD1 matching over 7 bases. The CDR3 totals 13 residues. CDR1 SGHVS and CDR2 FQNEAQ come from the germline V gene. DNA of the CDR3: TGTGCCAGCAACTTAGACAGGGTGGGCGAGCAGTATTTC. This sequence encodes CASNLDRVGEQYF.

A remark on this clonotype: One junction end does not reproduce the germline sequence, and a read error may be involved. The gene calls are TRBV11-2 and TRBJ2-3; 8 bases match TRBD2. The CDR3 is 15 amino acids. Germline CDR1 is SGHAT and CDR2 is FQNNGV. CDR3 sequence (DNA): TGTGCCTGCAGCTCCCGGGGGGGGGAGACAGATACGCAAAATTTT. Translating it yields CACSSRGGETDTQNF.

Comment on this clonotype: This clone may be a read error of a much larger clone one base away. The genes are TRBV6-1 and TRBJ1-6; 7 bases align to TRBD1. The length of the CDR3 is 12 residues. Germline V gives CDR1 MNHNS, CDR2 SASEGT. DNA of the CDR3: TGTGCCGGCAGGACAGGAAATTCAGCCCTCCACTTT. Translating it yields CAGRTGNSALHF.

A remark on this clonotype: Sequence at one end of the junction differs from germline and may be a read error. The chain carries TRBV11-2 and TRBJ2-3; no firm D call. From germline, CDR1 is SGHAT and CDR2 FQNNGV. This CDR3 is built from 14 residues. The CDR3 DNA reads TGTACCAGCAGCTTAGTTGGGAACACAGACACGCAGTATTTT. It specifies CTSSLVGNTDTQYF.

As concerns this clonotype: It may be a read error: a sequence one base away is much more abundant. The V gene is TRBV5-1, the J gene TRBJ2-2; the match to TRBD2 covers 11 bases. The V gene end was trimmed by 4 bases and the J gene end by 6 bases; junction bases not matched to a gene: 8. CDR1 is SGHRS, CDR2 YFSETQ, per germline. The CDR3 length is 16 residues. As DNA, the CDR3 is TGCGCCAGCAGCGTCCAGACTAGCGGGATCTCCGGGGAGCTGTTTTTT. It specifies CASSVQTSGISGELFF.

The J gene is TRBJ2-7, the V gene TRBV11-1, with D perhaps TRBD1 or TRBD2 (6 bases each). CDR3 size: 15 residues. Looked up from germline, CDR1 is SGHAT and CDR2 is FQDESV (reference sequence). The CDR3 loop reads CASSPRTAGLRGQYF. The DNA for the CDR3 is TGTGCAAGTAGCCCTCGGACAGCAGGACTACGCGGGCAGTACTTC.

For this clonotype: Compared with germline, one end of the junction differs, possibly owing to a read error. V and J are TRBV11-3 and TRBJ2-1; TRBD2 might be the D (6 bases). The length of the CDR3 is 13 residues. Germline V gene sequence: CDR1 SGHNT, CDR2 YENEEA. CDR3 nucleotides: TGTACCAGCAGCTTTGGGGAGGTAGATGAGCAGTTCTTC. It specifies CTSSFGEVDEQFF.

At least ten counts were recorded for this clonotype. V and J are TRBV29-1 and TRBJ2-5, with D maybe TRBD2 (6 bases). V lost 5 bases and J lost 5, with 12 bases in between. This CDR3 comprises 12 residues. CDR1 is SQVTM, CDR2 ANQGSEA, per germline. This CDR3 is CSVSGVGETQYF. CDR3 nucleotides: TGCAGCGTTTCGGGGGTAGGGGAGACCCAGTACTTC.

As concerns this clonotype: An end of the junction does not agree with germline; a read error may underlie this. V gene TRBV11-2 combines with J gene TRBJ2-1; D not resolved. The CDR3 covers 16 residues. Germline-derived CDR1 and CDR2 are SGHAT and FQNNGV. The CDR3 DNA is TGTGCCAGCAGCTTAGAGCAGATGAGCTCCTACAATGAGCAGCTCTTC. Translation: CASSLEQMSSYNEQLF.

In the case of this clonotype: At one end the junction does not follow the germline gene, possibly because of a read error. The chain joins TRBV11-3 to TRBJ2-1; 9 bases match TRBD2. The germline V gene has CDR1 SGHNT and CDR2 YENEEA. CDR3 length equals 15 residues. This chain's CDR3 is CASSLGPSGKLEQSF. The DNA for the CDR3 is TGTGCCAGCAGCTTAGGACCTAGCGGGAAGCTTGAGCAGTCTTTC.

This clonotype came up a few times. A much larger clone lies one base from this, so it may be a read error. As the CDR3 is not closed by the conserved phenylalanine or tryptophan, this likely results from a read error. DNA for the CDR3: TGTGCCAGCAGTGAGGAGGGGGACACTGAAGCTTTCTCT. This encodes CASSEEGDTEAFS. The gene calls are TRBV6-6 and TRBJ1-1; TRBD1 might be the D (6 bases). This CDR3 contains 13 residues. V lost 5 bases to trimming and J lost 3 bases, with 10 bases between them. The germline V gene has CDR1 MNHNY and CDR2 SVGAGI (reference sequence).

This clonotype occurred many times. The chain joins TRBV4-1 to TRBJ2-5; 11 bases are a match to TRBD2. With 4 bases clipped from V and 2 bases from J, the junction kept 18 bases outside the gene matches. Germline CDR1 is MGHRA and CDR2 is YSYEKL. The CDR3 length is 20 residues. In DNA, the CDR3 is TGCGCCAGCAGCCGCTCCCCAGGGATGGGACTAGCGGAGACTCAAGAGACCCAGTACTTC. It encodes CASSRSPGMGLAETQETQYF.

This clonotype showed up just once. Germline is not matched at one junction end, which may reflect a read error. This chain connects TRBV30 to TRBJ2-2; the match to TRBD1 covers 7 bases. Germline CDR1 is GTSNPN and CDR2 is SVGIG (reference sequence). There are 17 residues in the CDR3. The CDR3, as DNA: TGTGTCTGGAGACCACAGGGACAGATTAAAATCGTCGGGGAGCTGTTTTTT. It is translated as CVWRPQGQIKIVGELFF.

The chain joins TRBV10-3 to TRBJ2-2; unclear D gene. Germline-derived CDR1 and CDR2 are ENHRY and SYGVKD. The length of the CDR3 is 15 residues. The V gene lost 1 base and the J gene lost 6 bases, with 12 bases spanning the gap. The CDR3 here is CAISELGTRAGELFF. The DNA for the CDR3 is TGTGCCATCAGTGAGTTGGGCACCCGGGCCGGGGAGCTGTTTTTT.